This section outlines one T cell receptor beta chain sequence together with its context. The antigen is unknown. This CDR3 is 13 amino acids long. V was pared by 3 bases and J by 7 bases, with 6 bases of the junction left unmatched. The germline V gene encodes CDR1 SNHLY and CDR2 FYNNEI. Using quantitative 5'-RACE with molecular barcodes, the authors made TCR beta libraries. TCRdb called the 5' RACE reads again in MiXCR, with one record for every CDR3 protein. The sample records a few hundred thousand distinct CDR3 sequences, about 16% being singletons. This specimen comes from a study of CD8 T cells in ankylosing spondylitis. Overall study results and limits: There were earlier reports of some motif variants in reactive arthritis synovial fluid and blood. CD8+ cells made up the disease-linked clones, which were relatively rare in peripheral blood. According to the report, clones linked to the disease were significantly enriched in matched synovial fluid samples taken from ankylosing spondylitis patients. For ankylosing spondylitis blood, a TCR beta motif of about eight highly homologous variants appeared characteristic.

Material: blood, either unsorted or a sorted T cell fraction (not recorded which). The source is a male donor with ankylosing spondylitis. V usage is TRBV2 and J usage is TRBJ2-7, with 7 bases fitting TRBD1. The CDR3 coding sequence is TGTGCCAGCAGTGACGGACAGGCGGTAGAGCAGTACTTC. This translates into CASSDGQAVEQYF.